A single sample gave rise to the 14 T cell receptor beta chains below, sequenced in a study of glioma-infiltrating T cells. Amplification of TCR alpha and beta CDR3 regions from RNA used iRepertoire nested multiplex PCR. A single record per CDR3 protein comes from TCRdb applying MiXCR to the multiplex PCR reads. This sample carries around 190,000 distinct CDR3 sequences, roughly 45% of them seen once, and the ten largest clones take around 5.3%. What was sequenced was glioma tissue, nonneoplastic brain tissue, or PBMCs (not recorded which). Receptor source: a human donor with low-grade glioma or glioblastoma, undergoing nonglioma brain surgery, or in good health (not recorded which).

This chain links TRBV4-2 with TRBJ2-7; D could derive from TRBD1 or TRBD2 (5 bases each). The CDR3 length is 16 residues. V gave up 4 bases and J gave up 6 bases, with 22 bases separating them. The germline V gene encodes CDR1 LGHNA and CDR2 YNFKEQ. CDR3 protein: CASSRNPLGTPAEQYF. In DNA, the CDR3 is TGTGCCAGCAGCCGAAACCCTTTAGGGACCCCGGCCGAGCAGTACTTC.

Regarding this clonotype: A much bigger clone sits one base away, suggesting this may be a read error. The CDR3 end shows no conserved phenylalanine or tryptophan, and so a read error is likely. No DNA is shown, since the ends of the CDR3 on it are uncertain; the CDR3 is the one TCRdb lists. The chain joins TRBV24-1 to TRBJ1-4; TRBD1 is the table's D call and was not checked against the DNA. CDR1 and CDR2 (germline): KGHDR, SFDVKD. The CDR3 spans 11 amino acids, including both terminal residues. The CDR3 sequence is CATSERSWDGS.

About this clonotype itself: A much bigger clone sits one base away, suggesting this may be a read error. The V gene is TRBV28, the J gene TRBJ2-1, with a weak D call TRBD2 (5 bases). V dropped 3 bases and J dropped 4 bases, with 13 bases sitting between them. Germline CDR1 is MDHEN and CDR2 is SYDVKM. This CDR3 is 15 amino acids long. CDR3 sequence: CASSFQEGGYNEQFF. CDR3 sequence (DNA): TGTGCCAGCAGTTTCCAAGAGGGCGGGTACAATGAGCAGTTCTTC.

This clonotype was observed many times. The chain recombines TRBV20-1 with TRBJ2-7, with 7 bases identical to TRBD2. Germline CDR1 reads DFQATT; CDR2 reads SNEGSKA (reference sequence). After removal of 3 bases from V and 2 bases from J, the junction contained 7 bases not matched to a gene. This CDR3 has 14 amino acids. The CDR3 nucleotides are TGCAGTGCTAGGCCTCCGGGGAGGGCCTACGAGCAGTACTTC. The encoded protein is CSARPPGRAYEQYF.

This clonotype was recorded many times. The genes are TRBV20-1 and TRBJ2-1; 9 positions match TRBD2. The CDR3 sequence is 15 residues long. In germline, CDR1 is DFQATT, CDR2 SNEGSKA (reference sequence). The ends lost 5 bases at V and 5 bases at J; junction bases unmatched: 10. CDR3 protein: CSAPRGASGDNEQFF. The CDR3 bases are TGCAGTGCTCCCCGAGGTGCTAGCGGGGACAATGAGCAGTTCTTC.

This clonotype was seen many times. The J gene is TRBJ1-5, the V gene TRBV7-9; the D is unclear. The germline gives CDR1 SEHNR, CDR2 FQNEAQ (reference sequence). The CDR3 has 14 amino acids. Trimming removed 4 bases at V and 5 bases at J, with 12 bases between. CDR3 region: CASSSLNGDQPQHF. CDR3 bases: TGTGCCAGCAGCTCTCTGAACGGGGATCAGCCCCAGCATTTT.

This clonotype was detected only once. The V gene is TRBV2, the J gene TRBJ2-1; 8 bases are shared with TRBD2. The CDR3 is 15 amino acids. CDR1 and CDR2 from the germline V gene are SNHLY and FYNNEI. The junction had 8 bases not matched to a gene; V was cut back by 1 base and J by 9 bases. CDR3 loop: CASSEDGRAKGEQFF. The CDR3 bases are TGTGCCAGCAGTGAAGACGGGAGGGCCAAGGGTGAGCAGTTCTTC.

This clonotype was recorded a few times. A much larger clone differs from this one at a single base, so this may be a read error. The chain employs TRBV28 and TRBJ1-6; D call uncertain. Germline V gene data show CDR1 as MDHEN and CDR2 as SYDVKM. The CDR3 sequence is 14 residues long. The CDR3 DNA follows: TGTGCCAGCAAACGTGGGGAATATAATTCACCCATCCACTTT. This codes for CASKRGEYNSPIHF.

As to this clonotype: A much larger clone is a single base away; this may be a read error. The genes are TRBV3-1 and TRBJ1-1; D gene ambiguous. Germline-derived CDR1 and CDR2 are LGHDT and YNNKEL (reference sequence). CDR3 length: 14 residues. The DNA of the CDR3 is TGTGCCAGCCGCCATTCCGACACCAACACTGAAGCTTTCTTT. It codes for CASRHSDTNTEAFF.

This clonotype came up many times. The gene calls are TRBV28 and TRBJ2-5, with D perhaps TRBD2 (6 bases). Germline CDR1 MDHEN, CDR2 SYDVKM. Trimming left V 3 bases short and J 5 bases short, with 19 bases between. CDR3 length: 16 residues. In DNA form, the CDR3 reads TGTGCCAGCAGTTTTGGGGGACTCGACGTGGCGGAGACCCAGTACTTC. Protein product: CASSFGGLDVAETQYF.

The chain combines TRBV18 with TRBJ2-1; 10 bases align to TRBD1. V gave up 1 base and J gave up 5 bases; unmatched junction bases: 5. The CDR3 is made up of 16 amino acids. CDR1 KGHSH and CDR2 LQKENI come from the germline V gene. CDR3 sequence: CASSPLRDRGDNEQFF. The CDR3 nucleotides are TGTGCCAGCTCACCACTACGGGACAGGGGCGACAATGAGCAGTTCTTC.

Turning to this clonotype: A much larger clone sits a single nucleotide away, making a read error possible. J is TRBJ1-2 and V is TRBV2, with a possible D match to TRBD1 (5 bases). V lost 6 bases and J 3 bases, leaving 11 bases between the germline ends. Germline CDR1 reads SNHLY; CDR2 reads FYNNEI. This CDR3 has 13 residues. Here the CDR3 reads CASSPGTYYGYTF. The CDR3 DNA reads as TGTGCCAGCAGCCCCGGGACTTACTATGGCTACACCTTC.

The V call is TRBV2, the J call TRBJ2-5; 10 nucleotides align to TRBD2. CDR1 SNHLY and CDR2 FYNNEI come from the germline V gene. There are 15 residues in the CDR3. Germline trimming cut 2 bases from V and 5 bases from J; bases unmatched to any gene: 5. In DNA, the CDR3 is TGTGCCAGCAGTGAACAGGGACTAGCGCCGGAGACCCAGTACTTC. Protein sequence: CASSEQGLAPETQYF.

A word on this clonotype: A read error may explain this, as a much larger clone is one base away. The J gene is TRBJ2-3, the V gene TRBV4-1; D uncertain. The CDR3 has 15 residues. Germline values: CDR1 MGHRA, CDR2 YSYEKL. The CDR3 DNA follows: TGCGCCAGCAGCCAAAAAAGGCTTTTCACAGATACGCAGTGTTTT. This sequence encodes CASSQKRLFTDTQCF.